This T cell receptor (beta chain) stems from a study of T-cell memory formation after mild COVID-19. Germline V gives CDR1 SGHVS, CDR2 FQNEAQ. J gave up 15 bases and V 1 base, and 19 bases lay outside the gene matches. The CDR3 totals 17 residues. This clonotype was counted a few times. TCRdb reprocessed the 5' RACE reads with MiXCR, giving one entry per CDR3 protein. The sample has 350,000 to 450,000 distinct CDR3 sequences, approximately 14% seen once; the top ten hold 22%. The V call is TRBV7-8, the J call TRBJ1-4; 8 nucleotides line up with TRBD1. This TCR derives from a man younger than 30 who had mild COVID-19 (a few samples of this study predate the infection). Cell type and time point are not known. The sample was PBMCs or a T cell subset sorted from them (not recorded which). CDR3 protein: CASSLGKRTGPRRGVFF. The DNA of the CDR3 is TGTGCCAGCAGCTTAGGGAAAAGGACAGGGCCTCGGCGTGGAGTGTTTTTT. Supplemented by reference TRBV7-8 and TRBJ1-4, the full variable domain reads GAGVSQSPRYKVAKRGQDVALRCDPISGHVSLFWYQQALGQGPEFLTYFQNEAQLDKSGLPSDRFFAERPEGSVSTLKIQRTQQEDSAVYLCASSLGKRTGPRRGVFFGSGTQLSVL.